Listed below are T cell receptor beta chains from one sample, sequenced in a study of blood T cell repertoires in COVID-19. Clones were read by immunoSEQ multiplex PCR, and TCRdb kept only the in-frame ones, dropping some. Of about 37,000 clones in the sample, approximately 91% are singletons; the top ten hold about 5.5%. Material: peripheral blood. The receptors stem from a woman over 75 with acute or convalescent COVID-19. Both conserved end residues are part of each CDR3. Fields, in order: J gene, clone size, D gene, V gene, CDR3 protein, CDR3 DNA. A D gene is named only where the DNA matches it firmly. Clone size is stated in some rows and not others, as once, few, many or a class when expanded.

j_gene: TRBJ1-1; abundance: .; d_gene: TRBD1; v_gene: TRBV12-5; CDR3aa: CASGLGYSRTGGMAFF; CDR3nt: TGTGCTAGTGGTTTGGGTTATAGTAGGACAGGGGGGATGGCTTTCTTT
j_gene: TRBJ1-3; abundance: once; d_gene: .; v_gene: TRBV29-1; CDR3aa: CSVERGVSGNTIYF; CDR3nt: TGCAGCGTTGAACGCGGGGTATCTGGAAACACCATATATTTT
j_gene: TRBJ2-7; abundance: .; d_gene: TRBD1; v_gene: TRBV7-2; CDR3aa: CASSLDRFSYEQYF; CDR3nt: TGTGCCAGCAGCTTGGACAGGTTTTCCTACGAGCAGTACTTC
j_gene: TRBJ2-1; abundance: .; d_gene: TRBD2; v_gene: TRBV9; CDR3aa: CASSVELAGGLYEQFF; CDR3nt: TGTGCCAGCAGCGTAGAACTAGCGGGGGGGCTCTATGAGCAGTTCTTC
j_gene: TRBJ2-2; abundance: .; d_gene: TRBD1; v_gene: TRBV18; CDR3aa: CASASGTGDTGELFF; CDR3nt: TGTGCCAGCGCATCCGGGACAGGGGACACCGGGGAGCTGTTTTTT
j_gene: TRBJ2-7; abundance: .; d_gene: .; v_gene: TRBV5-1; CDR3aa: CASSLGQGGHEQYF; CDR3nt: TGCGCCAGCAGCTTGGGCCAGGGCGGACACGAGCAGTACTTC
j_gene: TRBJ1-1; abundance: .; d_gene: TRBD1; v_gene: TRBV7-2; CDR3aa: CASSPRDSQGAFF; CDR3nt: TGTGCCAGCAGCCCCCGGGACAGCCAGGGGGCTTTCTTT
j_gene: TRBJ1-1; abundance: once; d_gene: TRBD1; v_gene: TRBV7-2; CDR3aa: CASSRVRQGGAFF; CDR3nt: TGTGCCAGCAGCCGCGTCCGACAGGGGGGAGCTTTCTTT
j_gene: TRBJ2-1; abundance: .; d_gene: .; v_gene: TRBV4-2; CDR3aa: CASSQGGVYNEQFF; CDR3nt: TGTGCCAGCAGCCAAGGCGGAGTGTACAATGAGCAGTTCTTC
j_gene: TRBJ2-5; abundance: .; d_gene: .; v_gene: TRBV19; CDR3aa: CASSISGQETQYF; CDR3nt: TGTGCCAGTAGTATAAGCGGGCAAGAGACCCAGTACTTC